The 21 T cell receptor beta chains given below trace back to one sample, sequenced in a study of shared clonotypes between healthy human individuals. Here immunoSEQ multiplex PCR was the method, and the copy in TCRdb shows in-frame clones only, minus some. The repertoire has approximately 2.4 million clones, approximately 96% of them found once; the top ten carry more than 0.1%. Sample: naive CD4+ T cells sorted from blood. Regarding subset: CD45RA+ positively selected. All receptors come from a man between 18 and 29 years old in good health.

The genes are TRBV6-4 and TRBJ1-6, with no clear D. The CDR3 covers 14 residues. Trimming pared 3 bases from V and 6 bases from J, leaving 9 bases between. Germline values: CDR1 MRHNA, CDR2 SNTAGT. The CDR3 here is CASSEWGFNSPLHF. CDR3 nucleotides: TGTGCCAGCAGTGAGTGGGGTTTTAATTCACCCCTCCACTTT.

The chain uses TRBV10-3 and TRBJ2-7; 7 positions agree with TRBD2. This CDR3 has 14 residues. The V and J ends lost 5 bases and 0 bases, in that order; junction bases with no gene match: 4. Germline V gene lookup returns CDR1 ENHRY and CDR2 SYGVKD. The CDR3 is CAISPSGASYEQYF. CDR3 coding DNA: TGTGCCATCAGTCCTAGCGGAGCCTCCTACGAGCAGTACTTC.

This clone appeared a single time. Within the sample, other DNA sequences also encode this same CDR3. CDR3 in DNA: TGTGCCAGCAGTGAATTGGGCGTCAATCAGCCCCAGCATTTT. This encodes CASSELGVNQPQHF. V and J are TRBV6-1 and TRBJ1-5, with D unclear. CDR1 and CDR2 from the germline V gene are MNHNS and SASEGT. The V end lost 2 bases, the J end lost 3 bases, and 8 bases lay between the germline ends. This CDR3 is built from 14 residues.

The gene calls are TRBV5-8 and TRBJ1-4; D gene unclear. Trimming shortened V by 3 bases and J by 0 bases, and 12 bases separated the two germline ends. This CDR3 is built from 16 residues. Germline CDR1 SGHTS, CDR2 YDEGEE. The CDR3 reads CASSSGWAATNEKLFF. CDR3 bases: TGTGCCAGCAGCTCCGGTTGGGCAGCAACTAATGAAAAACTGTTTTTT.

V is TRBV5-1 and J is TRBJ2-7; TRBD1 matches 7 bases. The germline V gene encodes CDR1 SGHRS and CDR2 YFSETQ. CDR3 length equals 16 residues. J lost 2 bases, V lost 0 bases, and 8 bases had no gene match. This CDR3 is CASSLVTGRLTYEQYF. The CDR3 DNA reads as TGCGCCAGCAGCTTGGTGACAGGGCGATTGACCTACGAGCAGTACTTC.

CDR3 sequence reads: CASSLGDRNTDTQYF. For the CDR3, the DNA is TGTGCCAGCAGCTTAGGGGACAGAAACACAGATACGCAGTATTTT. The rearrangement uses TRBV13 and TRBJ2-3, with D perhaps TRBD1 (6 bases). Germline CDR1 PRHDT, CDR2 FYEKMQ (reference sequence). The CDR3 contains 15 residues. V lost 0 bases, J lost 2 bases, and 9 bases lay in between.

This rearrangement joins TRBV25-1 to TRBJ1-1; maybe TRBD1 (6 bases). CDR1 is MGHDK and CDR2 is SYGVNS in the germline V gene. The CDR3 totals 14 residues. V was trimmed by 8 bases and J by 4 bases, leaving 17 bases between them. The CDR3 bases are TGTGCCAGCGGGAGGACAGCTGGGAGCACTGAAGCTTTCTTT. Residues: CASGRTAGSTEAFF.

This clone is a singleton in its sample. CDR3 protein: CASSQRVADTQYF. The CDR3 DNA sequence: TGCGCCAGCAGCCAAAGGGTGGCAGATACGCAGTATTTT. V and J are TRBV4-3 and TRBJ2-3; D unresolved. The CDR3 is made up of 13 amino acids. Per the germline V gene, CDR1 is LGHNA and CDR2 is YSLEER. V shed 2 bases and J shed 4 bases, with 7 bases lying between them.

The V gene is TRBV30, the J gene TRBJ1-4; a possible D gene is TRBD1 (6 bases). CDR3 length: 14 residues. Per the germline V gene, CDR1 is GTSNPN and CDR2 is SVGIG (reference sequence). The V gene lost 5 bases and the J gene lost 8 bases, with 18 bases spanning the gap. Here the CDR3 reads CAWGQTGKGEKLFF. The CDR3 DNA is TGTGCCTGGGGACAAACAGGGAAGGGAGAAAAACTGTTTTTT.

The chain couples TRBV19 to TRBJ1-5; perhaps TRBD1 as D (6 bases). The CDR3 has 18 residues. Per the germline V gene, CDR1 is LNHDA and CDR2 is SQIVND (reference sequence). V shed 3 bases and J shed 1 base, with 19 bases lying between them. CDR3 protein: CASSISWSGVGSNQPQHF. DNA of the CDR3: TGTGCCAGTAGTATCTCATGGTCAGGGGTAGGAAGCAATCAGCCCCAGCATTTT.

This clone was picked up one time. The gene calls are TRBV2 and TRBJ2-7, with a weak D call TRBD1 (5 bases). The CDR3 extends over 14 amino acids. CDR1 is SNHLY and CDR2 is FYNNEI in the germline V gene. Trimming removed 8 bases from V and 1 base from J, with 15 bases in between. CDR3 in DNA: TGTGCCAGCGGGGCCAGCCTCAAGTCCTACGAGCAGTACTTC. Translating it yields CASGASLKSYEQYF.

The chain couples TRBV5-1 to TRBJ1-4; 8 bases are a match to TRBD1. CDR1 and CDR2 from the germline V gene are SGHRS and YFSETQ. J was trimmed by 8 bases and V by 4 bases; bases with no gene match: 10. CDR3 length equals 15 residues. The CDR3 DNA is TGCGCCAGCAGCCCGGAGGACAGGGAGAGAGAAAAACTGTTTTTT. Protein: CASSPEDREREKLFF.

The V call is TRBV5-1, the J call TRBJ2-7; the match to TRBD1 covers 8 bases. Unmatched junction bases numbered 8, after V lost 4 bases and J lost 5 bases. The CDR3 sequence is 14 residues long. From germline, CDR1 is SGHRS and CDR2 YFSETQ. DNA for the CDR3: TGCGCCAGCAGCCTGACAGGGGACTTCCACGAGCAGTACTTC. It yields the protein CASSLTGDFHEQYF.

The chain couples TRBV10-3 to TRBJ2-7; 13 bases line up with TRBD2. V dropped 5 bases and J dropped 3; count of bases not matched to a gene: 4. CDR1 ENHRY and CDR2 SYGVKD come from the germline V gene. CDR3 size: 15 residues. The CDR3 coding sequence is TGTGCCATCAGTACACTAGCGGGAGGGAACTACGAGCAGTACTTC. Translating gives CAISTLAGGNYEQYF.

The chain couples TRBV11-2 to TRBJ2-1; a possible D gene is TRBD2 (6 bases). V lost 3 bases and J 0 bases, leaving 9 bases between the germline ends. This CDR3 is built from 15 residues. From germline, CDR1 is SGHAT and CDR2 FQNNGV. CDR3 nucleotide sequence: TGTGCCAGCAGCTTCGACGGGAGCTCCTACAATGAGCAGTTCTTC. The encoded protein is CASSFDGSSYNEQFF.

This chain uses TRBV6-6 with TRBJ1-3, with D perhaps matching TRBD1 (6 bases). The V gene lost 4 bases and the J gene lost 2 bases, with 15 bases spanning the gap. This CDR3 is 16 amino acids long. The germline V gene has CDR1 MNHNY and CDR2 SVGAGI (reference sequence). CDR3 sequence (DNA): TGTGCCAGCAGTTCCGAACACGGGGGCCCTGGAAACACCATATATTTT. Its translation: CASSSEHGGPGNTIYF.

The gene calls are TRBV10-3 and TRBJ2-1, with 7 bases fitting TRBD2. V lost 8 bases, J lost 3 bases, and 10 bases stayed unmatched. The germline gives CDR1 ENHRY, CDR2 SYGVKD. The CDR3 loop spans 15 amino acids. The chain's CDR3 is CAIGNGGGGYNEQFF. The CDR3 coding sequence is TGTGCCATCGGAAATGGTGGCGGGGGCTACAATGAGCAGTTCTTC.

This CDR3 is CASSGGDRSTDTQYF. DNA for the CDR3: TGTGCCAGCAGCGGAGGGGACAGATCCACAGATACGCAGTATTTT. The genes are TRBV11-3 and TRBJ2-3, with D possibly matching TRBD1 (7 bases). Germline values: CDR1 SGHNT, CDR2 YENEEA. CDR3 length equals 15 residues. V was pared by 5 bases and J by 2 bases, with 14 bases between.

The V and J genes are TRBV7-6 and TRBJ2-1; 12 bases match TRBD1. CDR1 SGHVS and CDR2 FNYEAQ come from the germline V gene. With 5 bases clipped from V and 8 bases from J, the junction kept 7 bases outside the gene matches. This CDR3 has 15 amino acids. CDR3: CASSTRDRGRDEQFF. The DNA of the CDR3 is TGTGCCAGCAGCACCCGGGACAGGGGGCGAGATGAGCAGTTCTTC.

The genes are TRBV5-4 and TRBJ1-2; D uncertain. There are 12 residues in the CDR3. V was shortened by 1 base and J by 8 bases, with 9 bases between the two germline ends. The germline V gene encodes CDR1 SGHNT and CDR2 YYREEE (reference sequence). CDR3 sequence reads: CASSLTSAGYTF. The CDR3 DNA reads TGTGCCAGCAGCTTGACTTCGGCGGGCTACACCTTC.

CDR3 bases: TGTGCCAGCAGCCCCCTCGTGCCTTACGAGCAGTACTTC. Protein product: CASSPLVPYEQYF. V gene TRBV7-9 combines with J gene TRBJ2-7, with D hard to call. Trimming removed 5 bases at V and 4 bases at J, with 12 bases between. Germline V gene sequence: CDR1 SEHNR, CDR2 FQNEAQ (reference sequence). The CDR3 has 13 residues.